The 8 T cell receptor beta chains below all came from one sample that was sequenced in a study of CD8+ T cells in alopecia areata. Extracted RNA was reverse transcribed into cDNA, the sequencing template. Some clones are missing from TCRdb's copy, which holds only in-frame ones; the method was immunoSEQ multiplex PCR. The profile shows 110,000 to 150,000 clones, roughly 80% of them singletons. Treatment noted: oral pan-JAK inhibitor, 5-10 mg twice daily. The material sequenced was CD8+ T cells sorted from blood, taken at week 4, from a patient treated with tofacitinib. These receptors all stem from a human donor with alopecia areata.

The chain couples TRBV7-2 to TRBJ2-7, with 12 bases identical to TRBD2. Germline assignment: CDR1 SGHTA and CDR2 FQGNSA. After removal of 5 bases from V and 3 bases from J, the junction contained 5 bases not matched to a gene. The CDR3 length is 15 residues. CDR3 sequence (DNA): TGTGCCAGCAGCCTTCTAGCGGGGGGGCTCTACGAGCAGTACTTC. It encodes CASSLLAGGLYEQYF. Full variable domain (outside the CDR3, taken from reference TRBV7-2 and TRBJ2-7): GAGVSQSPSNKVTEKGKDVELRCDPISGHTALYWYRQSLGQGLEFLIYFQGNSAPDKSGLPSDRFSAERTGGSVSTLTIQRTQQEDSAVYLCASSLLAGGLYEQYFGPGTRLTVT.

The chain combines TRBV25-1 with TRBJ2-7; D remains ambiguous. V lost 1 base, J lost 2 bases, and 9 bases lay in between. The CDR3 runs 14 residues. CDR1 and CDR2 from the germline V gene are MGHDK and SYGVNS. CDR3 nucleotide sequence: TGTGCCAGCAGTGAATTCTCCAGCGCCTACGAGCAGTACTTC. Translation gives CASSEFSSAYEQYF.

The J gene is TRBJ2-1, the V gene TRBV7-2, with D uncertain. V lost 1 base and J lost 0, with 13 bases in between. Germline CDR1 and CDR2: SGHTA and FQGNSA. This CDR3 is 17 amino acids long. The CDR3 sequence is CASSLGAPPSSYNEQFF. In DNA, the CDR3 is TGTGCCAGCAGCTTAGGAGCCCCGCCGAGCTCCTACAATGAGCAGTTCTTC.

V usage is TRBV6-4 and J usage is TRBJ2-3, with D perhaps TRBD1 (5 bases). The CDR3 length is 13 residues. V was shortened by 8 bases and J by 2 bases, with 11 bases between the two germline ends. Germline loops: CDR1 MRHNA, CDR2 SNTAGT. CDR3 loop: CASSIGDTDTQYF. The CDR3 coding sequence is TGTGCCAGCTCAATAGGGGACACAGATACGCAGTATTTT.

This chain joins TRBV7-9 and TRBJ2-1; 7 bases map to TRBD2. Unmatched junction bases numbered 10, after V lost 5 bases and J lost 0 bases. The CDR3 contains 17 residues. From germline, CDR1 is SEHNR and CDR2 FQNEAQ (reference sequence). This CDR3 reads CASSPLLGLPSYNEQFF. The CDR3 nucleotides read TGTGCCAGCAGCCCCCTTTTGGGACTACCCTCCTACAATGAGCAGTTCTTC. The variable domain in full, completed from reference TRBV7-9 and TRBJ2-1, reads DTGVSQNPRHKITKRGQNVTFRCDPISEHNRLYWYRQTLGQGPEFLTYFQNEAQLEKSRLLSDRFSAERPKGSFSTLEIQRTEQGDSAMYLCASSPLLGLPSYNEQFFGPGTRLTVL.

This CDR3 is CSARTGSTEAFF. Written as DNA, the CDR3 is TGCAGCGCTAGGACAGGGAGTACTGAAGCTTTCTTT. The V call is TRBV29-1, the J call TRBJ1-1, with 8 bases matching TRBD1. The CDR3 length is 12 residues. V lost 7 bases to trimming and J lost 5 bases; unmatched junction nucleotides: 6. From germline, CDR1 is SQVTM and CDR2 ANQGSEA. The full variable domain, completed using reference TRBV29-1 and TRBJ1-1, is SAVISQKPSRDICQRGTSLTIQCQVDSQVTMMFWYRQQPGQSLTLIATANQGSEATYESGFVIDKFPISRPNLTFSTLTVSNMSPEDSSIYLCSARTGSTEAFFGQGTRLTVV.

This clone has only a few counts. For the CDR3, the DNA is TGTGCCAGCAGCTCAACTGACAGGGGCCAAAACATTCAGTACTTC. Encoded protein: CASSSTDRGQNIQYF. The V gene is TRBV7-9, the J gene TRBJ2-4; 8 nucleotides agree with TRBD1. The CDR3 contains 15 residues. Germline assignment: CDR1 SEHNR and CDR2 FQNEAQ (reference sequence). The trim removed 4 bases at V and 5 bases at J, leaving 7 bases unmatched. Supplemented by reference TRBV7-9 and TRBJ2-4, the full variable domain reads DTGVSQNPRHKITKRGQNVTFRCDPISEHNRLYWYRQTLGQGPEFLTYFQNEAQLEKSRLLSDRFSAERPKGSFSTLEIQRTEQGDSAMYLCASSSTDRGQNIQYFGAGTRLSVL.

This chain links TRBV2 with TRBJ2-7, with 10 bases fitting TRBD2. The ends lost 1 base at V and 4 bases at J; junction bases unmatched: 10. Germline CDR1 is SNHLY and CDR2 is FYNNEI. CDR3 length equals 17 residues. The CDR3 bases are TGTGCCAGCAGTGAAGGGACTAGCGGTTGGGGCCTTTACGAGCAGTACTTC. Its protein is CASSEGTSGWGLYEQYF.